Each of the 19 T cell receptor beta chains below was sequenced from the same sample in a study of regulatory T cells in long-lasting Graves disease. Time point in this sample: persistent/refractory GD, antithyroid drugs over 5 years with positive TRAb. There was RNA extracted from PBMCs, and the TCR library was made from it. With iRepertoire HTBI primers and Arm-PCR of CDR3 regions, TCR beta libraries were built. In TCRdb, the multiplex PCR reads were re-called with MiXCR into one record per CDR3 protein. The sample lists roughly 400,000 distinct CDR3 sequences; around a fifth were seen once. The material was peripheral blood mononuclear cells (PBMCs), obtained when the disease was refractory, from a patient treated with antithyroid drugs. Receptors were obtained from a female donor with Graves disease.

This clonotype has just one count. The rearrangement joins TRBV28 to TRBJ2-3; TRBD1 is a possible D gene (6 bases). CDR1 MDHEN and CDR2 SYDVKM come from the germline V gene. This CDR3 is built from 17 residues. V shed 4 bases and J shed 1 base, with 18 bases lying between them. CDR3 residues: CASSSRIRGWGTDTQYF. The DNA of the CDR3 is TGTGCCAGCAGTTCGCGAATCAGGGGATGGGGCACAGATACGCAGTATTTT.

Many counts were recorded for this clonotype. The gene calls are TRBV7-8 and TRBJ2-5, with TRBD1 identical over 9 bases. This CDR3 has 16 amino acids. Trimming at V came to 1 base and at J to 5 bases, leaving 8 bases not matched to a gene. Germline CDR1 and CDR2: SGHVS and FQNEAQ. The CDR3 loop reads CASSLGGDRERETQYF. CDR3 sequence (DNA): TGTGCCAGCAGCTTAGGGGGGGACAGGGAACGGGAGACCCAGTACTTC.

This clonotype was picked up many times. The J gene is TRBJ1-6, the V gene TRBV6-2 or TRBV6-3, with 8 bases identical to TRBD1. J was trimmed by 4 bases and V by 5 bases; bases with no gene match: 7. Germline CDR1 is MNHEY and CDR2 is SVGEGT. The CDR3 spans 16 residues. CDR3 sequence (DNA): TGTGCCAGCAGTCCCAACGGACAGGGATATAATTCACCCCTCCACTTT. As protein: CASSPNGQGYNSPLHF.

The V gene is TRBV14, the J gene TRBJ1-2; D unresolved. CDR3 length: 13 residues. Trimming shortened V by 3 bases and J by 6 bases, and 11 bases separated the two germline ends. The germline CDR1 and CDR2 sequences are SGHDN and FVKESK. The CDR3: CASSQWREDGYTF. The CDR3 nucleotides are TGTGCCAGCAGCCAGTGGAGGGAGGATGGCTACACCTTC.

This chain connects TRBV27 to TRBJ1-5; unclear D gene. V shed 5 bases and J shed 6 bases, with 11 bases lying between them. CDR3 length equals 13 residues. Per germline, CDR1 MNHEY and CDR2 SMNVEV (reference sequence). CDR3 in amino acids: CASSLARSQPQHF. DNA of the CDR3: TGTGCCAGCAGTCTAGCGCGGTCTCAGCCCCAGCATTTT.

V and J are TRBV7-9 and TRBJ2-2; TRBD1 agrees at 9 bases. Germline lookup yields CDR1 SEHNR and CDR2 FQNEAQ (reference sequence). The V gene end was trimmed by 5 bases and the J gene end by 10 bases; junction bases not matched to a gene: 11. This CDR3 region has 15 residues. The CDR3 reads CASSPHRDRASELFF. The CDR3 DNA sequence: TGTGCCAGCAGCCCCCACAGGGACAGGGCGTCGGAGCTGTTTTTT.

This clonotype was recorded at least ten times. J is TRBJ1-1 and V is TRBV6-1; tentatively, D is TRBD1 (5 bases). Germline V gene sequence: CDR1 MNHNS, CDR2 SASEGT. Between the trimmed V and J ends, which lost 7 bases and 1 base, there was a span of 7 bases. The CDR3 is 12 amino acids. For the CDR3, the DNA is TGTGCCAGCACAGGACAGAACACTGAAGCTTTCTTT. As protein: CASTGQNTEAFF.

At least ten counts were recorded for this clonotype. The chain has TRBV5-4 and TRBJ1-4; D may be TRBD1 (5 bases). This CDR3 has 14 amino acids. Trimming cost V 5 bases and J 5 bases, with 13 bases left between them. Germline V gives CDR1 SGHNT, CDR2 YYREEE (reference sequence). CDR3 sequence reads: CASSSSGANEKLFF. CDR3 nucleotide sequence: TGTGCCAGCAGTTCATCCGGGGCAAATGAAAAACTGTTTTTT.

This clonotype was observed at least ten times. This CDR3 is CSARDLLGNTEAFF. DNA for the CDR3: TGCAGTGCTAGAGACTTGCTGGGGAACACTGAAGCTTTCTTT. This chain joins TRBV20-1 and TRBJ1-1; D unclear. The CDR3 runs 14 residues. The V end was cut by 0 bases, the J end by 1 base, with 9 bases between. Germline assignment: CDR1 DFQATT and CDR2 SNEGSKA (reference sequence).

Ten or more counts support this clonotype. The V and J genes are TRBV20-1 and TRBJ2-1, with D possibly called TRBD1 or TRBD2 (6 bases each). In germline, CDR1 is DFQATT, CDR2 SNEGSKA (reference sequence). V was shortened by 5 bases and J by 8 bases, with 22 bases between the two germline ends. There are 15 residues in the CDR3. The CDR3: CSARGGTTQIDEQFF. CDR3 coding DNA: TGCAGTGCTCGAGGAGGGACAACTCAAATCGATGAGCAGTTCTTC.

This clonotype appeared many times. This rearrangement joins TRBV12-3 or TRBV12-4 to TRBJ2-5, with TRBD2 as a possible D gene (6 bases). V gave up 4 bases and J gave up 3 bases, with 15 bases separating them. The CDR3 totals 15 residues. CDR3 sequence (DNA): TGTGCCAGCAGTTCCCCCCGGGACTCTGAAGAGACCCAGTACTTC. This codes for CASSSPRDSEETQYF.

To note about this clonotype: Compared with germline, one end of the junction differs, possibly owing to a read error. This chain joins TRBV11-3 and TRBJ2-5; the D gene could be TRBD1 or TRBD2 (5 bases each). This CDR3 spans 13 amino acids. Germline values: CDR1 SGHNT, CDR2 YENEEA. CDR3 region: CVSSLRGEETQYF. In DNA, the CDR3 is TGTGTCAGCAGCTTACGAGGGGAAGAGACCCAGTACTTC.

In its sample, this clonotype was seen many times. The V gene is TRBV5-6, the J gene TRBJ2-7; D remains ambiguous. Trimming took 0 bases from V and 2 from J, leaving 15 bases between them. This CDR3 region has 16 residues. CDR1 is SGHDT, CDR2 YYEEEE, per germline. The CDR3 DNA sequence: TGTGCCAGCAGCTTGGGGCACGTCGGTTTCACCTACGAGCAGTACTTC. It is translated as CASSLGHVGFTYEQYF. Full variable domain (missing parts from reference TRBV5-6 and TRBJ2-7): DAGVTQSPTHLIKTRGQQVTLRCSPKSGHDTVSWYQQALGQGPQFIFQYYEEEERQRGNFPDRFSGHQFPNYSSELNVNALLLGDSALYLCASSLGHVGFTYEQYFGPGTRLTVT.

About this clonotype itself: This may arise from a read error, as a much more abundant clone is one base away. V is TRBV5-1 and J is TRBJ1-1, with D tentatively TRBD1 (6 bases). Germline CDR1 and CDR2: SGHRS and YFSETQ. The CDR3 runs 15 residues. This chain's CDR3 is CANSKTDSLNTEAFF. The CDR3 DNA reads TGCGCCAACAGCAAAACGGACAGCCTTAACACTGAAGCTTTCTTT.

In regard to this clonotype: One end of the junction does not line up with germline, which may come from a read error. This chain uses TRBV2 with TRBJ2-3; D possibly corresponds to TRBD2 (7 bases). The CDR3 has 17 amino acids. Germline-derived CDR1 and CDR2 are SNHLY and FYNNEI. The chain's CDR3 is CASSVGGGSGRSDAQYF. For the CDR3, the DNA is TGTGCCAGCAGTGTGGGAGGGGGAAGCGGGCGGTCAGATGCGCAGTATTTT.

This clonotype was observed at least ten times. The chain recombines TRBV25-1 with TRBJ1-4, with TRBD1 identical over 7 bases. CDR1 and CDR2 (germline): MGHDK, SYGVNS. Trimming removed 4 bases from V and 2 bases from J; junction bases left unmatched: 7. The CDR3 covers 16 residues. The CDR3 region is CASSAIPGQTNEKLFF. The CDR3 nucleotides are TGTGCCAGCAGTGCAATACCGGGACAGACTAATGAAAAACTGTTTTTT.

This clonotype was recorded many times. The J gene is TRBJ2-5, the V gene TRBV11-2; no firm D call. This CDR3 is 11 amino acids long. Deletions cut 6 bases from V and 7 bases from J, with 9 bases between. Germline CDR1 reads SGHAT; CDR2 reads FQNNGV. The chain's CDR3 is CASRHLTTQYF. The CDR3, as DNA: TGTGCCAGCAGACATTTGACGACCCAGTACTTC.

This clonotype was found many times. This rearrangement joins TRBV29-1 to TRBJ2-7, with 8 positions matching TRBD2. Germline CDR1 and CDR2: SQVTM and ANQGSEA. The CDR3 has 13 residues. V gave up 6 bases and J gave up 1 base; unmatched junction bases: 5. DNA of the CDR3: TGCAGCGTCCGGCGGGGGGCATCCTACGAGCAGTACTTC. Protein product: CSVRRGASYEQYF.

This rearrangement joins TRBV20-1 to TRBJ1-1, with 7 positions matching TRBD1. Germline V gene data show CDR1 as DFQATT and CDR2 as SNEGSKA (reference sequence). The CDR3 totals 15 residues. V lost 0 bases and J lost 5; bases outside the gene matches: 9. The CDR3 nucleotides read TGCAGTGCTAGAGATCTGGCAGGGGGTGAGACTGAAGCTTTCTTT. Encoded protein: CSARDLAGGETEAFF.